This T cell receptor (beta chain) appears in the sequencing data of a study of cytomegalovirus exposure and HLA in healthy donors. Study-wide context: Early on, a data release was issued that held approximately 78 million unique TCRs from HLA-typed donors. The study, taken as a whole, reports: Sequencing depth across donors, presence/absence analyses assumed, was roughly uniform.

As to this clone: What it recognizes is unknown.

PCR used 60 Vbeta primers and 13 Jbeta primers. The data were produced by immunoSEQ multiplex PCR, yet TCRdb's version contains in-frame clones alone and is incomplete. This table has roughly 180,000 clones, over 70% appearing once. The sequenced material came from PBMCs. The clonotype was recovered from a man under 40 in good health and CMV-seropositive.

This chain's CDR3 is CASSGLSGMGDTQYF. The CDR3 DNA reads TGTGCCAGCAGCGGACTCAGCGGGATGGGAGATACGCAGTATTTT. This chain links TRBV9 with TRBJ2-3, with 7 bases matching TRBD2. Germline values: CDR1 SGDLS, CDR2 YYNGEE. The CDR3 has 15 amino acids. After removal of 3 bases from V and 5 bases from J, the junction contained 9 bases not matched to a gene.